The clone carrying this T cell receptor (beta chain) was observed once. What it recognizes is unknown. This record belongs to a study of PD-1 blockade in mismatch repair-deficient tumors. The method was immunoSEQ multiplex PCR; TCRdb's version includes in-frame clones alone and lacks a portion of them. This sample carries 120,000 or so clones, about 88% of them seen once, and the ten largest clones take approximately 10%. The CDR3 consists of 14 residues. CDR1 and CDR2 (germline): MNHNY, SVGAGI (reference sequence). Trimming stripped 2 bases from V and 5 bases from J, with 12 bases between. General observations from the study: Rapid post-treatment expansion, then contraction, generally preceding radiologic response, marked tumor-resident clones.

This specimen was peripheral blood, taken approximately 72 weeks after starting pembrolizumab. The genes are TRBV6-6 and TRBJ2-5; D might be TRBD2 (5 bases). The clonotype originates from an adult with mismatch repair-deficient cancer. DNA of the CDR3: TGTGCCAGCAGTTACAGGACGAGGGTGGAGACCCAGTACTTC. This encodes CASSYRTRVETQYF.